What follows are 22 T cell receptor beta chains derived from one specimen sequenced in a study of cytomegalovirus exposure and HLA in healthy donors. The study ran its PCR with 60 Vbeta and 13 Jbeta primers. Some clones are missing from TCRdb's copy, which holds only in-frame ones; the method was immunoSEQ multiplex PCR. The listing records about 200,000 clones. Material for sequencing was PBMCs. The receptors were gathered from a young man in good health and CMV-seronegative.

The rearrangement uses TRBV6-6 and TRBJ1-2, with 8 bases aligning to TRBD1. This CDR3 region has 16 residues. Germline V gene lookup returns CDR1 MNHNY and CDR2 SVGAGI (reference sequence). V gave up 7 bases and J gave up 4 bases; unmatched junction bases: 14. The CDR3 sequence: CASIYGQGTWGYGYTF. Here the CDR3 DNA reads TGTGCCAGCATCTATGGACAGGGAACCTGGGGCTATGGCTACACCTTC.

J is TRBJ2-2 and V is TRBV27; 10 bases agree with TRBD2. The CDR3 has 18 residues. CDR1 and CDR2 from the germline V gene are MNHEY and SMNVEV (reference sequence). J was trimmed by 2 bases and V by 4 bases; bases with no gene match: 10. CDR3 region: CASSYTSGIGVNTGELFF. CDR3 DNA: TGTGCCAGCAGTTATACTAGCGGGATCGGGGTTAACACCGGGGAGCTGTTTTTT.

The chain carries TRBV11-3 and TRBJ1-2, with TRBD1 matching 7 bases. The V gene end was trimmed by 2 bases and the J gene end by 10 bases; junction bases not matched to a gene: 7. Germline V gives CDR1 SGHNT, CDR2 YENEEA. This CDR3 contains 13 residues. The CDR3 is CASSLRGLSDYTF. In DNA form, the CDR3 reads TGTGCCAGCAGCTTAAGGGGGCTCTCTGACTACACCTTC.

V is TRBV7-6 and J is TRBJ1-5; D gene uncertain. This CDR3 contains 16 residues. The V end was cut by 2 bases, the J end by 4 bases, with 15 bases between. CDR1 is SGHVS, CDR2 FNYEAQ, per germline. The CDR3, as DNA: TGTGCCAGCAGCTTAAGGGCGGGAGGTTTGAATCAGCCCCAGCATTTT. It yields the protein CASSLRAGGLNQPQHF.

The rearrangement joins TRBV28 to TRBJ2-7, with TRBD1 as a possible D gene (5 bases). Deletions cut 8 bases from V and 2 bases from J, with 13 bases between. CDR3 size: 13 residues. Germline-derived CDR1 and CDR2 are MDHEN and SYDVKM. The CDR3 nucleotides read TGTGCCAGCCTGTCTGGACAAACCTACGAGCAGTACTTC. This sequence encodes CASLSGQTYEQYF.

This chain links TRBV6-1 with TRBJ1-6; D unclear. CDR3 length: 14 residues. CDR1 is MNHNS and CDR2 is SASEGT in the germline V gene. Trimming took off 6 bases at V and 11 bases at J, with 17 bases between the two ends. The CDR3 sequence: CASSEIELSAPLHF. The CDR3 bases are TGTGCCAGCAGCGAAATCGAACTGTCCGCACCCCTCCACTTT.

V and J are TRBV5-1 and TRBJ2-5, with D maybe TRBD2 (6 bases). The CDR3 runs 16 residues. Deletions cut 4 bases from V and 0 bases from J, with 16 bases between. In germline, CDR1 is SGHRS, CDR2 YFSETQ. The CDR3 DNA follows: TGCGCCAGCAGCGCGCCCGGCGGGACCTACCAAGAGACCCAGTACTTC. This sequence encodes CASSAPGGTYQETQYF.

The chain combines TRBV6-5 with TRBJ2-1; 7 nucleotides match TRBD2. Trimming at V came to 6 bases and at J to 0 bases, leaving 2 bases not matched to a gene. The CDR3 sequence is 14 residues long. Germline V CDR1 and CDR2: MNHEY, SVGAGI. DNA of the CDR3: TGTGCCAGCAGAGGCGGGAGCTCCTACAATGAGCAGTTCTTC. Translating gives CASRGGSSYNEQFF.

This chain connects TRBV11-3 to TRBJ2-7; D might be TRBD1 (5 bases). Germline loops: CDR1 SGHNT, CDR2 YENEEA. The CDR3 is 14 residues long. The V end lost 4 bases, the J end lost 2 bases, and 12 bases lay between the germline ends. The CDR3 region has the DNA TGTGCCAGCAGCTATAGAGACAGTGCCTACGAGCAGTACTTC. Translation gives CASSYRDSAYEQYF.

V gene TRBV6-1 combines with J gene TRBJ1-1; 8 bases line up with TRBD1. V was pared by 5 bases and J by 5 bases, with 16 bases of the junction left unmatched. The CDR3 has 17 residues. The germline V gene has CDR1 MNHNS and CDR2 SASEGT. The CDR3 region is CASSQGQGLDYRTEAFF. CDR3 coding DNA: TGTGCCAGCAGTCAAGGACAGGGCTTAGATTATAGGACTGAAGCTTTCTTT.

V gene TRBV6-6 combines with J gene TRBJ2-5; a weak D match, TRBD1 (5 bases). V was cut by 5 bases and J by 4 bases, with 14 bases left in between. Germline CDR1 and CDR2: MNHNY and SVGAGI (reference sequence). The CDR3 has 14 amino acids. CDR3 nucleotide sequence: TGTGCCAGCAGTCCAGGGCCATACGGAGAGACCCAGTACTTC. Its protein product is CASSPGPYGETQYF.

V usage is TRBV27 and J usage is TRBJ2-5, with 8 positions matching TRBD1. Germline V lookup: CDR1 MNHEY, CDR2 SMNVEV (reference sequence). This CDR3 has 18 amino acids. The ends lost 1 base at V and 5 bases at J; junction bases unmatched: 15. Here the CDR3 DNA reads TGTGCCAGCAGTTTATTCGGGACAGGACCACGAGGGGGGGAGACCCAGTACTTC. Its protein product is CASSLFGTGPRGGETQYF.

The chain employs TRBV5-4 and TRBJ2-1; 7 nucleotides line up with TRBD2. Trimming removed 2 bases from V and 7 bases from J; junction bases left unmatched: 6. From germline, CDR1 is SGHNT and CDR2 YYREEE (reference sequence). The CDR3 has 14 residues. In DNA form, the CDR3 reads TGTGCCAGCAGCTTCTGGCGGGGGAGGAATGAGCAGTTCTTC. Translating it yields CASSFWRGRNEQFF.

CDR3 in amino acids: CASSYAARGDTEAFF. CDR3 nucleotides: TGTGCCAGCAGTTACGCCGCCAGGGGAGACACTGAAGCTTTCTTT. The chain couples TRBV6-5 to TRBJ1-1, with D tentatively TRBD1 (6 bases). CDR1 is MNHEY, CDR2 SVGAGI, per germline. V was cut by 2 bases and J by 3 bases, with 13 bases left in between. The CDR3 contains 15 residues.

The rearrangement links TRBV5-1 to TRBJ2-3, with 7 bases aligning to TRBD2. The CDR3 has 15 amino acids. J gave up 0 bases and V 1 base, and 2 bases lay outside the gene matches. Germline CDR1 reads SGHRS; CDR2 reads YFSETQ. This chain's CDR3 is CASSLYGGSTDTQYF. CDR3 nucleotides: TGCGCCAGCAGCTTGTACGGGGGGAGCACAGATACGCAGTATTTT.

This chain links TRBV5-1 with TRBJ2-5, with TRBD2 identical over 8 bases. In germline, CDR1 is SGHRS, CDR2 YFSETQ. The CDR3 consists of 16 residues. Trimming at V came to 5 bases and at J to 5 bases, leaving 14 bases not matched to a gene. CDR3 nucleotides: TGCGCCAGCAGTCCGACCGGGACTAGAGCTTCGGAGACCCAGTACTTC. Encoded protein: CASSPTGTRASETQYF.

The V call is TRBV6-6, the J call TRBJ1-4; 7 nucleotides line up with TRBD1. Germline trimming cut 7 bases from V and 3 bases from J; bases unmatched to any gene: 11. The germline gives CDR1 MNHNY, CDR2 SVGAGI (reference sequence). The CDR3 runs 16 residues. The CDR3 DNA follows: TGTGCCAGCACCGGAACAGGGGCCGGGGCTAATGAAAAACTGTTTTTT. Translating gives CASTGTGAGANEKLFF.

CDR3 loop: CASSLAIQGQETQYF. The CDR3, as DNA: TGTGCCAGCAGCTTGGCCATACAGGGGCAAGAGACCCAGTACTTC. This sequence joins TRBV5-4 and TRBJ2-5; 7 bases align to TRBD1. The CDR3 is 15 residues long. V trimming: 0 bases; J trimming: 2 bases; junction bases outside the gene matches: 4. The germline V gene has CDR1 SGHNT and CDR2 YYREEE (reference sequence).

The chain joins TRBV9 to TRBJ2-3; D is perhaps TRBD2 (6 bases). From germline, CDR1 is SGDLS and CDR2 YYNGEE. The CDR3 has 16 residues. The V end lost 4 bases, the J end lost 2 bases, and 17 bases lay between the germline ends. DNA of the CDR3: TGTGCCAGCAGCCCCCAGGGAGGCGGACACACAGATACGCAGTATTTT. Amino acids: CASSPQGGGHTDTQYF.

This rearrangement joins TRBV4-3 to TRBJ2-6; 10 bases align to TRBD1. CDR1 and CDR2 from the germline V gene are LGHNA and YSLEER. J was trimmed by 4 bases and V by 2 bases; bases with no gene match: 11. The CDR3 spans 19 residues. CDR3 in DNA: TGCGCCAGCAGCCAAATTCCGGGACAGGGGTTGGCGGGGGCCAACGTCCTGACTTTC. Translated, it gives CASSQIPGQGLAGANVLTF.

J is TRBJ1-4 and V is TRBV27, with D maybe TRBD1 (5 bases). Germline CDR1 is MNHEY and CDR2 is SMNVEV (reference sequence). CDR3 length equals 15 residues. The ends were cut back, 5 bases at V and 5 bases at J, with 15 bases in the middle. CDR3 residues: CASSTLTEINEKLFF. DNA of the CDR3: TGTGCCAGCAGTACGCTGACAGAAATCAATGAAAAACTGTTTTTT.

Note on this clone: The sample has other DNA sequences that encode this CDR3 too. The CDR3 DNA is TGTGCCAGCAGCTTTCCGGGGGAGACCCAGTACTTC. This encodes CASSFPGETQYF. This chain joins TRBV11-3 and TRBJ2-5, with D perhaps TRBD2 (5 bases). The CDR3 spans 12 residues. Deletions cut 3 bases from V and 5 bases from J, with 7 bases between. The germline V gene has CDR1 SGHNT and CDR2 YENEEA. The whole variable domain, filled in from reference TRBV11-3 and TRBJ2-5, reads EAGVVQSPRYKIIEKKQPVAFWCNPISGHNTLYWYLQNLGQGPELLIRYENEEAVDDSQLPKDRFSAERLKGVDSTLKIQPAELGDSAVYLCASSFPGETQYFGPGTRLLVL.